One and the same sample provided the 13 T cell receptor beta chains below, sequenced in a study of T cells after yellow fever vaccination. One entry per CDR3 protein results from TCRdb running MiXCR on the 5' RACE reads. The table includes around 200,000 distinct CDR3 sequences, more than 9.5% detected once. Sample: CD8+ T cells sorted from PBMCs, taken 15 days after the yellow fever booster vaccination. The receptors derive from a young man who received the YFV17D yellow fever vaccine.

This clonotype occurred a few times. The chain carries TRBV19 and TRBJ1-2; D is ambiguous. CDR1 and CDR2 (germline): LNHDA, SQIVND (reference sequence). Trimming removed 6 bases from V and 7 bases from J, with 9 bases in between. This CDR3 spans 11 amino acids. The CDR3 spells CASSDLGGYTF. In nucleotides, the CDR3 is TGTGCCAGTAGCGACTTGGGTGGCTACACCTTC.

J is TRBJ2-1 and V is TRBV6-5; D is possibly TRBD1 (6 bases). V gave up 6 bases and J gave up 8 bases, with 14 bases separating them. CDR1 and CDR2 from the germline V gene are MNHEY and SVGAGI. This CDR3 has 13 residues. CDR3: CASSPPGADEQFF. CDR3 bases: TGTGCCAGCAGCCCACCAGGGGCGGATGAGCAGTTCTTC.

This clonotype was counted a few times. The chain employs TRBV12-3 or TRBV12-4 and TRBJ2-5; 7 nucleotides align to TRBD1. The CDR3 has 17 amino acids. V was clipped by 0 bases and J by 1 base; unmatched bases: 8. The CDR3 is CASSLAGDSAGQETQYF. The CDR3 DNA follows: TGTGCCAGCAGTTTAGCGGGGGACAGCGCCGGCCAAGAGACCCAGTACTTC.

In this sample, this clonotype turned up a few times. The CDR3 DNA reads TGTGCCAGCAGCCAAGATTCTCGGACTAGCGGATACAATGAGCAGTTCTTC. It specifies CASSQDSRTSGYNEQFF. The V gene is TRBV14, the J gene TRBJ2-1; 10 positions agree with TRBD2. CDR3 length: 17 residues. Per the germline V gene, CDR1 is SGHDN and CDR2 is FVKESK. The V and J ends lost 0 bases and 4 bases, in that order; junction bases with no gene match: 6.

V is TRBV6-5 and J is TRBJ1-1; 8 bases map to TRBD1. Germline CDR1 and CDR2: MNHEY and SVGAGI. V lost 6 bases to trimming and J lost 3 bases; unmatched junction nucleotides: 6. This CDR3 is 14 amino acids long. For the CDR3, the DNA is TGTGCCAGCAGCTCGACAGGGGTTGACACTGAAGCTTTCTTT. Protein product: CASSSTGVDTEAFF.

At least ten counts were recorded for this clonotype. This chain connects TRBV11-2 to TRBJ1-2; no clear D. The germline V gene encodes CDR1 SGHAT and CDR2 FQNNGV. V lost 3 bases to trimming and J lost 3 bases, with 14 bases between them. There are 15 residues in the CDR3. CDR3 DNA: TGTGCCAGCAGCTTTACCCCATACTCCTACTATGGCTACACCTTC. This translates into CASSFTPYSYYGYTF.

The V gene is TRBV30, the J gene TRBJ2-3; D call uncertain. Germline CDR1 reads GTSNPN; CDR2 reads SVGIG (reference sequence). The CDR3 loop spans 14 amino acids. As DNA, the CDR3 is TGTGCTGCGACGCCGACACTCTTGGGGTATACGCAGTATTTT. Translated, it gives CAATPTLLGYTQYF. Filled out from reference TRBV30 and TRBJ2-3, the complete variable domain reads SQTIHQWPATLVQPVGSPLSLECTVEGTSNPNLYWYRQAAGRGLQLLFYSVGIGQISSEVPQNLSASRPQDRQFILSSKKLLLSDSGFYLCAATPTLLGYTQYFGPGTRLTVL.

This clonotype was counted only a few times. The chain joins TRBV7-6 to TRBJ1-1, with 10 bases lining up with TRBD1. The CDR3 contains 15 residues. Looked up from germline, CDR1 is SGHVS and CDR2 is FNYEAQ. The trim removed 4 bases at V and 3 bases at J, leaving 5 bases unmatched. For the CDR3, the DNA is TGTGCCAGCAGCTCCGACAGGGGGCGAGACACTGAAGCTTTCTTT. The encoded protein is CASSSDRGRDTEAFF.

This clonotype has more than one count but fewer than ten. This sequence joins TRBV29-1 and TRBJ1-4, with D perhaps matching TRBD1 (5 bases). Trimming stripped 1 base from V and 6 bases from J, with 12 bases between. The CDR3 runs 14 residues. Germline loops: CDR1 SQVTM, CDR2 ANQGSEA. The CDR3: CSVEGGSGDEKLFF. The CDR3 region has the DNA TGCAGCGTTGAAGGGGGCAGTGGGGATGAAAAACTGTTTTTT.

This clonotype was observed a few times. The genes are TRBV7-9 and TRBJ2-7, with D perhaps TRBD2 (7 bases). The CDR3 runs to 15 residues. Trimming stripped 2 bases from V and 5 bases from J, with 16 bases between. Germline loops: CDR1 SEHNR, CDR2 FQNEAQ (reference sequence). The CDR3 spells CASSLYSGGNNEQYF. CDR3 sequence (DNA): TGTGCCAGCAGCTTATATTCGGGGGGCAACAACGAGCAGTACTTC.

This clonotype was seen more than once but under ten times. This chain links TRBV5-5 with TRBJ2-3; a possible D gene is TRBD2 (5 bases). The CDR3 loop spans 16 amino acids. Germline V gene sequence: CDR1 SGHKS, CDR2 YYEKEE (reference sequence). V was trimmed by 2 bases and J by 0 bases, leaving 13 bases between them. CDR3 bases: TGTGCCAGCAGCTTTCTTGGCGGGTCTAGCACAGATACGCAGTATTTT. Its translation: CASSFLGGSSTDTQYF.

This clonotype was found a few times. The chain links TRBV27 to TRBJ1-1; D unclear. This CDR3 is 13 amino acids long. V dropped 8 bases and J dropped 0 bases, with 10 bases sitting between them. Germline values: CDR1 MNHEY, CDR2 SMNVEV (reference sequence). The CDR3 spells CASQPFMNTEAFF. The CDR3 nucleotides are TGTGCCAGCCAGCCTTTCATGAACACTGAAGCTTTCTTT.

This clonotype was observed at least ten times. The chain links TRBV5-1 to TRBJ1-1; 9 nucleotides match TRBD1. Germline V gene data show CDR1 as SGHRS and CDR2 as YFSETQ. J lost 7 bases, V lost 4 bases, and 5 bases had no gene match. The CDR3 extends over 13 amino acids. CDR3 nucleotides: TGCGCCAGCAGCCCGAGACAGGGGGATGAAGCTTTCTTT. It codes for CASSPRQGDEAFF.